A single sample is the source of the 13 T cell receptor beta chains below, sequenced in a study of CD8 T cells in Susac syndrome. RNA, at about 0.5 to 1 ug, was reverse transcribed with random hexamers. TCRdb passed the immunoSEQ multiplex PCR reads through MiXCR, listing each CDR3 protein once. The repertoire holds 150,000 to 250,000 distinct CDR3 sequences, with about 95% as singletons. Sequences were obtained from CD4+ T cells from PBMCs. The receptors were sampled from a human donor with multiple sclerosis.

The V and J genes are TRBV12-3 or TRBV12-4 and TRBJ2-5; D gene ambiguous. The CDR3 covers 13 residues. Deletions cut 8 bases from V and 3 bases from J, with 13 bases between. CDR3 protein: CASLQWHEETQYF. CDR3 sequence (DNA): TGTGCCAGCCTGCAGTGGCACGAAGAGACCCAGTACTTC.

The chain combines TRBV29-1 with TRBJ1-2, with 8 bases aligning to TRBD1. This CDR3 is 14 amino acids long. Germline trimming cut 3 bases from V and 7 bases from J; bases unmatched to any gene: 10. Germline V gene data show CDR1 as SQVTM and CDR2 as ANQGSEA. The CDR3 sequence is CSVERTGPQSGYTF. CDR3 DNA sequence: TGCAGCGTTGAGCGGACAGGGCCCCAGTCTGGCTACACCTTC.

The chain links TRBV6-5 to TRBJ2-4; D unresolved. Germline V gene lookup returns CDR1 MNHEY and CDR2 SVGAGI. This CDR3 spans 15 amino acids. V was pared by 5 bases and J by 4 bases, with 15 bases between. The CDR3 region is CASSNDRARKNIQYF. The CDR3 DNA reads TGTGCCAGCAGTAACGACCGGGCCAGAAAAAACATTCAGTACTTC.

CDR3 amino acids: CASSFAGEETQYF. The CDR3 DNA follows: TGCGCCAGCAGCTTTGCGGGGGAAGAGACCCAGTACTTC. The V and J genes are TRBV5-1 and TRBJ2-5; 7 bases fit TRBD2. Losses at the gene ends were 2 bases for V and 3 bases for J; bases not matched to a gene: 1. CDR1 and CDR2 (germline): SGHRS, YFSETQ. CDR3 length equals 13 residues.

This chain uses TRBV29-1 with TRBJ2-7, with D perhaps assigned TRBD1 or TRBD2 (5 bases each). V lost 8 bases and J lost 3, with 17 bases in between. This CDR3 is built from 13 residues. The germline V gene has CDR1 SQVTM and CDR2 ANQGSEA. The CDR3 bases are TGCAGCTTTGCCGGGGCGGTGCTCTACGAGCAGTACTTC. Translation: CSFAGAVLYEQYF.

This clonotype was observed a single time. V and J are TRBV27 and TRBJ1-1; the D is unclear. This CDR3 region has 14 residues. The germline V and J ends were trimmed by 5 bases and 0 bases, with 10 bases remaining between them. The V gene's germline CDR1 is MNHEY and CDR2 SMNVEV (reference sequence). The DNA for the CDR3 is TGTGCCAGCAGTCCTCTTCGCATGAACACTGAAGCTTTCTTT. Translation: CASSPLRMNTEAFF.

Concerning this clonotype: A read error may produce the germline difference seen at one junction end. The chain couples TRBV25-1 to TRBJ1-1; weak D call: TRBD1 (5 bases). Germline lookup yields CDR1 MGHDK and CDR2 SYGVNS. This CDR3 is built from 12 residues. The CDR3 reads CASQQVNAEAFF. The CDR3 DNA reads as TGTGCCAGCCAACAGGTGAACGCTGAAGCTTTCTTT.

V gene TRBV20-1 combines with J gene TRBJ2-1, with 7 bases matching TRBD2. Germline loops: CDR1 DFQATT, CDR2 SNEGSKA (reference sequence). The CDR3 loop spans 13 amino acids. V lost 3 bases to trimming and J lost 6 bases; unmatched junction nucleotides: 5. CDR3 in amino acids: CSASAGAFNEQFF. The DNA for the CDR3 is TGCAGTGCTAGCGCGGGAGCCTTCAATGAGCAGTTCTTC.

This clonotype came up once. This rearrangement joins TRBV19 to TRBJ1-2; no clear D gene. From germline, CDR1 is LNHDA and CDR2 SQIVND (reference sequence). The length of the CDR3 is 13 residues. With 7 bases removed from V and 3 bases from J, the gap between germline ends came to 12 bases. The CDR3 is CASTSETYYGYTF. CDR3 sequence (DNA): TGTGCCAGTACATCGGAAACCTACTATGGCTACACCTTC.

The V call is TRBV3-1, the J call TRBJ1-2, with D maybe TRBD1 (5 bases). V was cut by 3 bases and J by 4 bases, with 12 bases left in between. The germline gives CDR1 LGHDT, CDR2 YNNKEL (reference sequence). The CDR3 length is 14 residues. This chain's CDR3 is CASSQLTESYGYTF. The CDR3 DNA reads TGTGCCAGCAGCCAGTTGACAGAGAGCTATGGCTACACCTTC.

This chain connects TRBV30 to TRBJ2-7; D not resolved. V lost 2 bases, J lost 2 bases, and 7 bases lay in between. The CDR3 covers 12 residues. Looked up from germline, CDR1 is GTSNPN and CDR2 is SVGIG (reference sequence). In DNA, the CDR3 is TGTGCCTGGAGTCCGAGGACCTACGAGCAGTACTTC. As protein: CAWSPRTYEQYF.

This chain uses TRBV29-1 with TRBJ2-7, with D uncertain. V gave up 7 bases and J gave up 0 bases, with 10 bases separating them. The CDR3 sequence is 12 residues long. The germline V gene has CDR1 SQVTM and CDR2 ANQGSEA. The CDR3: CSACLSSYEQYF. CDR3 DNA sequence: TGCAGCGCCTGTCTCTCCTCCTACGAGCAGTACTTC.

This CDR3 reads CSSWDSSPGETQYF. CDR3 nucleotides: TGCAGCTCATGGGACAGCTCTCCGGGGGAGACCCAGTACTTC. The rearrangement uses TRBV29-1 and TRBJ2-5; TRBD1 aligns across 7 bases. With V trimmed by 8 bases and J by 5 bases, 14 bases remained unmatched. The CDR3 spans 14 residues. CDR1 and CDR2 (germline): SQVTM, ANQGSEA.